Listed below are T cell receptor beta chains from one sample, sequenced in a study of T cell repertoires in cytomegalovirus infection. TCRdb itself ran the reads through MiXCR, one entry per CDR3 protein. Of roughly 600,000 distinct CDR3 sequences listed, roughly a quarter are singletons. The specimen sequenced was CD8+ T cells from PBMCs. Receptors were obtained from a human donor in good health (CMV status not recorded). Some clones in this sample may be carry-over from other donors' samples. The CDR3 runs from the conserved cysteine through the conserved F or W. Each record gives: clone size, D gene, V gene, J gene, CDR3 protein, CDR3 DNA. The D gene is left open where the match is weak. The size entry is marked missing in some rows and otherwise reads once, few, many or a size class.

few	NA	TRBV20-1	TRBJ2-3	CSARDSTRGGADTQYF	TGCAGTGCTAGAGATTCCACCCGAGGGGGTGCAGATACGCAGTATTTT
NA	NA	TRBV20-1	TRBJ1-2	CSARGEDSGLNYGYTF	TGCAGTGCTAGAGGGGAGGACAGCGGTCTGAACTATGGCTACACCTTC
few	NA	TRBV6-2/TRBV6-3	TRBJ2-2	CASSYASLGYTGELFF	TGTGCCAGCAGTTACGCGAGTCTAGGGTACACCGGGGAGCTGTTTTTT
NA	NA	TRBV5-4	TRBJ2-3	CASSLISGGTDTQYF	TGTGCCAGCAGCTTGATCTCGGGGGGCACAGATACGCAGTATTTT
few	NA	TRBV5-1	TRBJ2-7	CASSLNGQGRHEQYF	TGCGCCAGCAGCTTGAACGGCCAGGGGCGCCACGAGCAGTACTTC
NA	NA	TRBV7-9	TRBJ2-7	CASSSGNSYEQYF	TGTGCCAGCAGCTCCGGGAACTCCTACGAGCAGTACTTC
many	TRBD2	TRBV12-3/TRBV12-4	TRBJ2-3	CASSFGGDTQYF	TGTGCCAGCAGCTTCGGGGGGGATACGCAGTATTTT
NA	NA	TRBV6-2/TRBV6-3	TRBJ1-1	CASSYSQGSWNTEAFF	TGTGCCAGCAGTTACTCTCAGGGGTCGTGGAACACTGAAGCTTTCTTT
few	NA	TRBV27	TRBJ2-2	CASSLNPSVGELFF	TGTGCCAGCAGTTTAAACCCTAGCGTCGGGGAGCTGTTTTTT
many	NA	TRBV7-2	TRBJ1-4	CASSPPGIGSEKLFF	TGTGCCAGCAGCCCGCCAGGCATCGGTAGTGAAAAACTGTTTTTT
once	NA	TRBV7-9	TRBJ2-7	CASSLGGTARYEQYF	TGTGCCAGCAGCTTAGGAGGGACGGCAAGGTACGAGCAGTACTTC
few	TRBD1	TRBV29-1	TRBJ1-1	CSVEGGTGQNTEAFF	TGCAGCGTTGAAGGTGGGACAGGGCAGAACACTGAAGCTTTCTTT
NA	NA	TRBV2	TRBJ1-2	CASSEWEQNYGYTF	TGTGCCAGCAGTGAATGGGAACAGAACTATGGCTACACCTTC
NA	NA	TRBV6-1	TRBJ1-3	CASSYGPGNTIYF	TGTGCCAGCAGTTATGGACCTGGAAACACCATATATTTT
NA	TRBD1	TRBV2	TRBJ1-1	CASRAPGQSEAFF	TGTGCCAGCAGGGCCCCGGGACAGTCCGAGGCTTTCTTT
many	TRBD1	TRBV7-9	TRBJ1-5	CASSSTGGKQPQHF	TGTGCCAGCAGCTCGACAGGGGGCAAACAGCCCCAGCATTTT
NA	TRBD2	TRBV2	TRBJ2-5	CASRDLAGGLETQYF	TGTGCCAGCAGGGACCTAGCGGGGGGTCTAGAGACCCAGTACTTC
few	TRBD1	TRBV6-5	TRBJ2-1	CASSFQGVGEQFF	TGTGCCAGCAGTTTTCAGGGGGTGGGTGAGCAGTTCTTC
many	NA	TRBV7-8	TRBJ2-7	CASSLGSRDPYEQYF	TGTGCCAGCAGCCTAGGCTCCAGGGATCCCTACGAGCAGTACTTC
NA	TRBD2	TRBV29-1	TRBJ2-7	CSSRRGDEQYF	TGCAGCTCCCGTCGGGGGGACGAGCAGTACTTC
NA	TRBD1	TRBV28	TRBJ1-5	CASSLLKGALSQPQHF	TGTGCCAGCAGTTTATTAAAGGGGGCGCTTAGTCAGCCCCAGCATTTT
NA	TRBD2	TRBV5-6	TRBJ2-2	CASSLLAGVDTGELFF	TGTGCCAGCAGCCTACTAGCGGGGGTAGACACCGGGGAGCTGTTTTTT
NA	NA	TRBV7-9	TRBJ2-7	CASSLGKYEQYF	TGTGCCAGCAGCTTAGGGAAATACGAGCAGTACTTC
many	NA	TRBV6-4	TRBJ2-1	CASSDSGESSYNEQFF	TGTGCCAGCAGTGACTCCGGTGAAAGCTCCTACAATGAGCAGTTCTTC
many	TRBD1	TRBV6-2/TRBV6-3	TRBJ2-2	CASSPRQGVTGELFF	TGTGCCAGCAGCCCCCGGCAGGGGGTCACCGGGGAGCTGTTTTTT
few	NA	TRBV23-1	TRBJ2-2	CASSHPLRAPDTGELFF	TGCGCCAGCAGTCATCCTCTCCGGGCTCCCGACACGGGGGAGCTGTTTTTT
many	TRBD2	TRBV11-3	TRBJ2-2	CASSPSARLAQTGELFF	TGTGCCAGCAGCCCTAGCGCCCGACTAGCGCAGACCGGGGAGCTGTTTTTT
NA	NA	TRBV6-1	TRBJ1-5	CASSEVKRGHYSNQPQHF	TGTGCCAGCAGTGAAGTTAAGAGGGGACACTATAGCAATCAGCCCCAGCATTTT
many	NA	TRBV25-1	TRBJ2-4	CASSADGLAKNIQYF	TGTGCCAGCAGTGCGGACGGTCTAGCCAAAAACATTCAGTACTTC
NA	NA	TRBV7-9	TRBJ2-5	CAGSPSEETQYF	TGTGCCGGCAGCCCATCGGAAGAGACCCAGTACTTC
NA	NA	TRBV6-5	TRBJ2-2	CASSYSHQVVRGALGTGELFF	TGTGCCAGCAGTTACTCTCATCAAGTGGTACGGGGGGCCTTAGGGACCGGGGAGCTGTTTTTT
NA	NA	TRBV6-5	TRBJ2-3	CASSYLVRDGRSGSTDTQYF	TGTGCCAGCAGTTACCTTGTCCGGGACGGACGCAGTGGATCCACAGATACGCAGTATTTT
NA	NA	TRBV20-1	TRBJ2-1	CSVLNEQFF	TGCAGTGTGTTGAATGAGCAGTTCTTC
few	NA	TRBV15	TRBJ1-5	CATSGEGQPQHF	TGTGCCACCAGCGGGGAAGGTCAGCCCCAGCATTTT
NA	NA	TRBV28	TRBJ1-5	CASSPKTLSGQPQHF	TGTGCCAGCAGTCCCAAGACCCTTTCGGGTCAGCCCCAGCATTTT
many	NA	TRBV28	TRBJ1-1	CASSLQGTEAFF	TGTGCCAGCAGCCTGCAGGGCACTGAAGCTTTCTTT
NA	TRBD2	TRBV23-1	TRBJ2-1	CASSHPGGGAYNEQFF	TGCGCCAGCAGTCACCCCGGGGGGGGGGCTTACAATGAGCAGTTCTTC
NA	NA	TRBV2	TRBJ2-5	CASPGNSNDETQCF	TGTGCCAGCCCTGGGAACTCAAATGATGAGACCCAGTGCTTC
many	NA	TRBV27	TRBJ1-1	CASSLSGQAEAFF	TGTGCCAGCAGTTTATCGGGGCAGGCAGAAGCTTTCTTT
NA	TRBD1	TRBV2	TRBJ1-4	CASIGIRGHREKLFF	TGTGCCAGCATTGGAATCAGGGGGCATCGAGAAAAACTGTTTTTT
NA	NA	TRBV28	TRBJ1-2	CASNQRGSYGYTF	TGTGCCAGCAATCAGCGGGGGTCCTATGGCTACACCTTC
few	TRBD1	TRBV10-3	TRBJ2-7	CAISDPGAQGAYEQYF	TGTGCCATCAGTGACCCCGGGGCGCAGGGGGCCTACGAGCAGTACTTC
many	NA	TRBV7-9	TRBJ2-1	CASSSPRDRWDNEQFF	TGTGCCAGCAGCTCCCCCCGGGATCGGTGGGACAATGAGCAGTTCTTC
NA	NA	TRBV25-1	TRBJ1-2	CASSPTGAGINYGYTF	TGTGCCAGCAGTCCGACGGGGGCAGGGATCAACTATGGCTACACCTTC
NA	TRBD1	TRBV28	TRBJ1-4	CASSGRTGGEKLFF	TGTGCCAGCAGTGGTCGGACAGGGGGTGAAAAACTGTTTTTT
many	NA	TRBV7-9	TRBJ2-7	CASGDQDRDSYEQYF	TGTGCCAGCGGAGATCAGGACAGAGACTCCTACGAGCAGTACTTC
few	TRBD1	TRBV6-2/TRBV6-3	TRBJ2-1	CASSSGTGGIREQFF	TGTGCCAGCAGTTCCGGGACAGGGGGTATCAGGGAGCAGTTCTTC
many	TRBD1	TRBV7-9	TRBJ1-6	CASRSPGQGDSPLHF	TGTGCCAGCAGGTCCCCGGGACAGGGGGACTCACCCCTCCACTTT
NA	NA	TRBV20-1	TRBJ2-7	CSARDQQTGEFYEQYF	TGCAGTGCTAGAGATCAGCAGACGGGTGAATTCTACGAGCAGTACTTC
many	NA	TRBV12-3/TRBV12-4	TRBJ2-3	CASSFLVGAGGFPDTQYF	TGTGCCAGCAGTTTCCTAGTCGGGGCAGGGGGGTTCCCAGATACGCAGTATTTT
NA	NA	TRBV12-3/TRBV12-4	TRBJ1-1	CASSSSQGVTEAFF	TGTGCCAGCAGTTCATCACAGGGAGTCACTGAAGCTTTCTTT